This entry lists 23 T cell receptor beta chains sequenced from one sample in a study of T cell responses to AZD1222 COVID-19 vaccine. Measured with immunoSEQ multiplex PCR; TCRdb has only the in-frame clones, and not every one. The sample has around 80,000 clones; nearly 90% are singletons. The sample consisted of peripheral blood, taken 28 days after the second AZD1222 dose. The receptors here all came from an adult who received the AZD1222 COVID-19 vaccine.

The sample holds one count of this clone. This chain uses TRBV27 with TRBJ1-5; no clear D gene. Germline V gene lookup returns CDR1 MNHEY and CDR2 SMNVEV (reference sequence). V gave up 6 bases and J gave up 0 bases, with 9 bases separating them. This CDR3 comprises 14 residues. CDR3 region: CASRNIYSNQPQHF. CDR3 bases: TGTGCCAGCAGGAACATTTATAGCAATCAGCCCCAGCATTTT.

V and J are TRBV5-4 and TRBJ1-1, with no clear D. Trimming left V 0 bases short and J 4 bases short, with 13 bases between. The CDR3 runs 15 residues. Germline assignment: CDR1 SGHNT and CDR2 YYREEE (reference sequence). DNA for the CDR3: TGTGCCAGCAGCTTGGATTTAGGGAGCGGCACTGAAGCTTTCTTT. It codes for CASSLDLGSGTEAFF. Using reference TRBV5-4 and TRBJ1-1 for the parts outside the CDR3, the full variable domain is ETGVTQSPTHLIKTRGQQVTLRCSSQSGHNTVSWYQQALGQGPQFIFQYYREEENGRGNFPPRFSGLQFPNYSSELNVNALELDDSALYLCASSLDLGSGTEAFFGQGTRLTVV.

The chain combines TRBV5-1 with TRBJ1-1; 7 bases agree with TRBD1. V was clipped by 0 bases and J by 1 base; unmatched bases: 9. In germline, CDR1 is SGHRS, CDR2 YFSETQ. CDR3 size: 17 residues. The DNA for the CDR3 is TGCGCCAGCAGCTTGGGCGCAGGAGGGGACAGGAACACTGAAGCTTTCTTT. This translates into CASSLGAGGDRNTEAFF. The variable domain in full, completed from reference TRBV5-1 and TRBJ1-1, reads KAGVTQTPRYLIKTRGQQVTLSCSPISGHRSVSWYQQTPGQGLQFLFEYFSETQRNKGNFPGRFSGRQFSNSRSEMNVSTLELGDSALYLCASSLGAGGDRNTEAFFGQGTRLTVV.

The CDR3 reads CASSDFNEQFF. The CDR3, as DNA: TGTGCCAGCAGTGATTTCAATGAGCAGTTCTTC. The chain employs TRBV25-1 and TRBJ2-1, with no clear D. CDR3 length: 11 residues. With 3 bases removed from V and 6 bases from J, the gap between germline ends came to 3 bases. CDR1 is MGHDK, CDR2 SYGVNS, per germline.

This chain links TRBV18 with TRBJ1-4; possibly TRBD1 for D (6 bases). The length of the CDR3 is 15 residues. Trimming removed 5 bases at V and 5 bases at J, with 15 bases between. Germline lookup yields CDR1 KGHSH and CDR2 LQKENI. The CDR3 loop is CASSGGTPKNEKLFF. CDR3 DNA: TGTGCCAGCTCAGGAGGGACACCTAAAAATGAAAAACTGTTTTTT.

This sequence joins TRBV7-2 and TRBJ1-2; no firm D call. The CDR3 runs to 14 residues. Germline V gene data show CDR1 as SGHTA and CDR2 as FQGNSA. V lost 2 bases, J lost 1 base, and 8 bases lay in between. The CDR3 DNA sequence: TGTGCCAGCAGCTTACCTAGTTTTAACTATGGCTACACCTTC. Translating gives CASSLPSFNYGYTF.

CDR3 amino acids: CASSLDLRSEAFF. The CDR3 DNA reads as TGTGCCAGCAGCTTAGACCTTAGATCTGAAGCTTTCTTT. This sequence joins TRBV7-9 and TRBJ1-1; D unclear. Germline V CDR1 and CDR2: SEHNR, FQNEAQ (reference sequence). The CDR3 runs to 13 residues. V was trimmed by 1 base and J by 6 bases, leaving 9 bases between them. Full variable domain (remainder filled in from reference TRBV7-9 and TRBJ1-1): DTGVSQNPRHKITKRGQNVTFRCDPISEHNRLYWYRQTLGQGPEFLTYFQNEAQLEKSRLLSDRFSAERPKGSFSTLEIQRTEQGDSAMYLCASSLDLRSEAFFGQGTRLTVV.

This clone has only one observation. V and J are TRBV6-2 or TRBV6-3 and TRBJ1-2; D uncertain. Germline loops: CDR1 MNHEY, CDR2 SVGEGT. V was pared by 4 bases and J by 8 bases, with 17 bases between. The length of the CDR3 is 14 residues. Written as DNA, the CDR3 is TGTGCCAGCAGTTCCATACTGGGTGGAGGCGGCTACACCTTC. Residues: CASSSILGGGGYTF.

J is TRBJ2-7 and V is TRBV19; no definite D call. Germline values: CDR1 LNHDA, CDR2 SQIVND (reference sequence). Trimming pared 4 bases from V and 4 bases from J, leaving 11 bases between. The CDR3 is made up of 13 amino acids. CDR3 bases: TGTGCCAGTAGTACCATTGACAATTACGAGCAGTACTTC. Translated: CASSTIDNYEQYF. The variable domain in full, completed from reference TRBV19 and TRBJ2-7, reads DGGITQSPKYLFRKEGQNVTLSCEQNLNHDAMYWYRQDPGQGLRLIYYSQIVNDFQKGDIAEGYSVSREKKESFPLTVTSAQKNPTAFYLCASSTIDNYEQYFGPGTRLTVT.

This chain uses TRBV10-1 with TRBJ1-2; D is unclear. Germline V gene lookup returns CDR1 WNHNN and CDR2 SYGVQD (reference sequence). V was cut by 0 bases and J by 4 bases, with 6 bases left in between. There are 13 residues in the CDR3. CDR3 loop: CASSESNSYGYTF. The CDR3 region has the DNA TGCGCCAGCAGTGAGTCGAACAGCTATGGCTACACCTTC.

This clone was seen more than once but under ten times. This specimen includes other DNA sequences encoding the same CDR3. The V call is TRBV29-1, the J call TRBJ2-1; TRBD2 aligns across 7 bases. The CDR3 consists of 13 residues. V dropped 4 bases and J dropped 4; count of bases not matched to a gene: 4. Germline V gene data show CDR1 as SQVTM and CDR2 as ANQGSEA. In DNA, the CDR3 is TGCAGCGTTGGACTAGCAGGTTACAATGAGCAGTTCTTC. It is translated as CSVGLAGYNEQFF.

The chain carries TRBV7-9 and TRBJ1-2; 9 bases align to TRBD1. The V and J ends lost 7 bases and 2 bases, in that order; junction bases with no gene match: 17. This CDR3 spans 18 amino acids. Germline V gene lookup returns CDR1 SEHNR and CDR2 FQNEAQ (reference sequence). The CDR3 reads CASNPVRQGEASNYGYTF. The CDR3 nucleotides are TGTGCCAGCAACCCCGTGAGACAGGGGGAGGCCTCGAACTATGGCTACACCTTC.

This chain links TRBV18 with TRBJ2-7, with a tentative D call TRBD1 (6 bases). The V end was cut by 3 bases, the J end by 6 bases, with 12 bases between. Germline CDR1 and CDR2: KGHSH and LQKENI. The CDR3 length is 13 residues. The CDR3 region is CASSPRQDGEQYF. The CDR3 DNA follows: TGTGCCAGCTCACCCCGACAGGACGGCGAGCAGTACTTC.

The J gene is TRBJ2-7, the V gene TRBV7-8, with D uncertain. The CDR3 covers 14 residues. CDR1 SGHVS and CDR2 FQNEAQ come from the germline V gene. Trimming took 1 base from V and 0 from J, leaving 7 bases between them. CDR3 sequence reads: CASSLESVSYEQYF. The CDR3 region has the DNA TGTGCCAGCAGCTTAGAGAGTGTCTCCTACGAGCAGTACTTC.

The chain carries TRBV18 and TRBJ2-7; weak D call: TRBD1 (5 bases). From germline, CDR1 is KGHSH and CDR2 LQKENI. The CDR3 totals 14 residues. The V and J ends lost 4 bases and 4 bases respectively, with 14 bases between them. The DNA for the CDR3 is TGTGCCAGCTCACGGGATCAGGGTCCGTACGAGCAGTACTTC. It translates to CASSRDQGPYEQYF.

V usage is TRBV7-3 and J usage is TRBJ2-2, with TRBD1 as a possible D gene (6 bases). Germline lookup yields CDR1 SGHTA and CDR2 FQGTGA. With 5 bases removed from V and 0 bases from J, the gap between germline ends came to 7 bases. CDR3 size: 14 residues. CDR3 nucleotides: TGTGCCAGCAGCAGACAGGCGAACACCGGGGAGCTGTTTTTT. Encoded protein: CASSRQANTGELFF.

The CDR3 sequence is CASSLDPLGSSGANVLTF. CDR3 coding DNA: TGTGCCAGCAGCTTAGACCCCCTCGGTAGCTCTGGGGCCAACGTCCTGACTTTC. The chain combines TRBV11-2 with TRBJ2-6; D is unresolved. Germline V gives CDR1 SGHAT, CDR2 FQNNGV. V was clipped by 0 bases and J by 0 bases, with 12 bases between them. The CDR3 contains 18 residues.

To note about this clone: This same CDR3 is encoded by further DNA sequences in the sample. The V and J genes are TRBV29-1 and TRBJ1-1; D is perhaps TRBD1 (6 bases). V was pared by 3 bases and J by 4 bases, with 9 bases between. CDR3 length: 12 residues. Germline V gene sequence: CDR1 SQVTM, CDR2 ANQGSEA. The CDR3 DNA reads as TGCAGCGTTGATAGGGGGTCCACTGAAGCTTTCTTT. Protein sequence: CSVDRGSTEAFF.

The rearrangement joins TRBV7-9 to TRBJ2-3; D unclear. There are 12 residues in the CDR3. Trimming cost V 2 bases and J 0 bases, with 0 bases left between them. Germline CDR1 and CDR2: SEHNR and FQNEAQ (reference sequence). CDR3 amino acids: CASSLSTDTQYF. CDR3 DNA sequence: TGTGCCAGCAGCTTAAGCACAGATACGCAGTATTTT. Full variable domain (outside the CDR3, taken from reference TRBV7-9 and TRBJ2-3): DTGVSQNPRHKITKRGQNVTFRCDPISEHNRLYWYRQTLGQGPEFLTYFQNEAQLEKSRLLSDRFSAERPKGSFSTLEIQRTEQGDSAMYLCASSLSTDTQYFGPGTRLTVL.

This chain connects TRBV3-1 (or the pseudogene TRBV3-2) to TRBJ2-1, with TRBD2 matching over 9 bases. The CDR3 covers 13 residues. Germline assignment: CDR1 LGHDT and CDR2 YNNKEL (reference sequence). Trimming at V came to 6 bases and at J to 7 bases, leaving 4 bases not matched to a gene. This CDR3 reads CASRLAGLNEQFF. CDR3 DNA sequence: TGTGCCAGCAGGCTAGCGGGATTAAATGAGCAGTTCTTC.

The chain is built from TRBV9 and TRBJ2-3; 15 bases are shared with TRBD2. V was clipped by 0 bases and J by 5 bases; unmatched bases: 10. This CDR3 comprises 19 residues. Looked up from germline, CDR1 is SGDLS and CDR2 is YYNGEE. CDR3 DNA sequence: TGTGCCAGCAGCGTAGCGGGGCGGACTAGCGGGAGGGCCGGAGATACGCAGTATTTT. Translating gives CASSVAGRTSGRAGDTQYF. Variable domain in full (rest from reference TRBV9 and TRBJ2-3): DSGVTQTPKHLITATGQRVTLRCSPRSGDLSVYWYQQSLDQGLQFLIQYYNGEERAKGNILERFSAQQFPDLHSELNLSSLELGDSALYFCASSVAGRTSGRAGDTQYFGPGTRLTVL.

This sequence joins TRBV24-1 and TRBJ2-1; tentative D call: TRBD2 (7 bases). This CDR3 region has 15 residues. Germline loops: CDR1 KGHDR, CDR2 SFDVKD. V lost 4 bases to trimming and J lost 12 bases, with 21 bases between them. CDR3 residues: CATSESGGPTRRQFF. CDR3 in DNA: TGTGCCACCAGTGAATCGGGGGGCCCTACGAGGCGGCAGTTCTTC.

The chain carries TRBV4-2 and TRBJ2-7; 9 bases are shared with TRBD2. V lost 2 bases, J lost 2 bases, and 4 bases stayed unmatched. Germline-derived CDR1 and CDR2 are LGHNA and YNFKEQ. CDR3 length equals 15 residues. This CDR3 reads CASSQFGTSTYEQYF. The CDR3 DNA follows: TGTGCCAGCAGCCAATTCGGGACTAGCACCTACGAGCAGTACTTC.